This T cell receptor beta chain was documented in a study of shared clonotypes between healthy human individuals. Points from the study as a whole: What limited the represented genetic and exposure-history diversity was the small number of donors. The sampled material consisted only of blood, and tissue repertoires are likely to differ.

Produced via immunoSEQ multiplex PCR; TCRdb's table is partial and in-frame only. This table holds some 500,000 clones, 77% found once. With respect to this clone: The antigen remains undetermined.

Every one of the donors was a Caucasian adult that lived in Nashville, Tennessee. The material sequenced was PBMCs. The clonotype comes from a woman in her thirties or forties in good health. Some clones in this sample may be carry-over from other donors' samples.

The CDR3 sequence: CASRASGRAPGELFF. CDR3 sequence (DNA): TGTGCCAGTAGGGCTAGCGGGAGGGCCCCCGGGGAGCTGTTTTTT. V is TRBV19 and J is TRBJ2-2; TRBD2 agrees at 12 bases. V trimming: 6 bases; J trimming: 6 bases; junction bases outside the gene matches: 5. CDR1 and CDR2 from the germline V gene are LNHDA and SQIVND (reference sequence). The CDR3 runs to 15 residues.